This T cell receptor beta chain was identified during a study of identical twins. Study findings and constraints: When twins shared out-of-frame alpha sequences, those sequences had excess low generation probability. Insertions were fewer in abundant cord blood beta clonotypes, whereas memory repertoires showed none of this pattern.

Donors were all healthy Caucasians. The V end was cut by 4 bases, the J end by 0 bases, with 16 bases between. This CDR3 has 17 residues. Germline V gene sequence: CDR1 LGHDT, CDR2 YNNKEL (reference sequence). Template switching introduced a universal primer site, and the cDNA bore unique molecular identifiers. MiXCR was run by TCRdb on the 5' RACE reads, yielding one entry per CDR3 protein. The data contain more than 1.5 million distinct CDR3 sequences, more than 30% of them singletons. Turning to this clonotype: The antigen is unknown.

The sample was cord blood. The TCR sequence derives from a newborn girl in good health. The V and J genes are TRBV3-1 and TRBJ2-1; D remains unclear. The CDR3 DNA is TGTGCCAGCAGCCGCCGCCCCACAGCGAGCTCCTACAATGAGCAGTTCTTC. This gives the protein CASSRRPTASSYNEQFF.